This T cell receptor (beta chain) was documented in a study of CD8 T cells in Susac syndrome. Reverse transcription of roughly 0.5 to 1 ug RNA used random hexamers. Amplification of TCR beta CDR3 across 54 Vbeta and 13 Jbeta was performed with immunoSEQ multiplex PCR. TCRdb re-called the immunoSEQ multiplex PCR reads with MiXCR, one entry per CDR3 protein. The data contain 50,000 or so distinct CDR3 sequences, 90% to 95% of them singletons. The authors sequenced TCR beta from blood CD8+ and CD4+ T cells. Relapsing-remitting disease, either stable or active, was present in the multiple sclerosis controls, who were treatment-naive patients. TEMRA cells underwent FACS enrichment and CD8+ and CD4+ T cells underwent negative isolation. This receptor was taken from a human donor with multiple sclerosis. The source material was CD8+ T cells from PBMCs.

The CDR3 protein is CASSFPSHEAYNEQFF. CDR3 nucleotides: TGCGCCAGCAGCTTTCCGTCGCATGAGGCCTACAATGAGCAGTTCTTC. The chain uses TRBV4-1 and TRBJ2-1; D is ambiguous. V was shortened by 5 bases and J by 2 bases, with 16 bases between the two germline ends. The germline gives CDR1 MGHRA, CDR2 YSYEKL. The CDR3 contains 16 residues.